Reported below is one T cell receptor beta chain. This entry is derived from a study of CD8+CD57+ T cells in acquired aplastic anemia. CDR3 size: 13 residues. V lost 0 bases to trimming and J lost 5 bases, with 11 bases between them. Germline lookup yields CDR1 DFQATT and CDR2 SNEGSKA (reference sequence). According to the study, genomic DNA was the template for TCR beta VDJ and CDR3 profiling. One entry per CDR3 protein, called by TCRdb with MiXCR from the reads. The sample contains approximately 70,000 distinct CDR3 sequences, about 56% of which appear only once. The TCR comes from a human donor in good health, serving as a control. The sample comprised sorted CD4+, CD8+, or CD8+CD57+ T cells (not recorded which) from PBMCs. This chain joins TRBV20-1 and TRBJ2-7; D is undetermined. The CDR3 DNA reads as TGCAGTGCTAGAGATTCAGGTTTGGACGAGCAGTACTTC. Its translation is CSARDSGLDEQYF.